The 31 T cell receptor beta chains in this list originate from one sample, sequenced in a study of OX40 agonist ivuxolimab in advanced cancers. Assay: immunoSEQ multiplex PCR; the TCRdb copy retains only in-frame clones and omits some. The repertoire holds about 80,000 clones, 65% to 90% seen once, with less than 2.5% in the top ten. Sequencing was performed on CD4+ or CD8+ T cells sorted from blood, taken in a trial of the OX40 agonist ivuxolimab. Receptors were obtained from an adult with an advanced solid tumor such as melanoma, head and neck, liver or kidney cancer.

The rearrangement links TRBV7-2 to TRBJ1-5, with 8 bases identical to TRBD1. J was trimmed by 3 bases and V by 6 bases; bases with no gene match: 7. Germline CDR1 reads SGHTA; CDR2 reads FQGNSA. The CDR3 consists of 15 residues. CDR3 sequence reads: CASSLDRENNQPQHF. DNA of the CDR3: TGTGCCAGCAGTTTGGACAGGGAGAACAATCAGCCCCAGCATTTT.

CDR3 residues: CASSIDGQGNEQFF. The CDR3, as DNA: TGTGCCAGTAGTATCGATGGGCAGGGGAATGAGCAGTTCTTC. J is TRBJ2-1 and V is TRBV19, with D possibly matching TRBD1 (6 bases). This CDR3 has 14 amino acids. Germline CDR1 and CDR2: LNHDA and SQIVND (reference sequence). Deletions cut 3 bases from V and 7 bases from J, with 13 bases between.

This chain links TRBV11-2 with TRBJ2-7; TRBD1 matches 7 bases. The CDR3 length is 13 residues. From germline, CDR1 is SGHAT and CDR2 FQNNGV. J was trimmed by 3 bases and V by 5 bases; bases with no gene match: 4. The CDR3 here is CASSRGQNYEQYF. For the CDR3, the DNA is TGTGCCAGCAGCCGGGGACAGAACTACGAGCAGTACTTC. Combining the CDR3 with reference TRBV11-2 and TRBJ2-7 gives the whole variable domain EAGVAQSPRYKIIEKRQSVAFWCNPISGHATLYWYQQILGQGPKLLIQFQNNGVVDDSQLPKDRFSAERLKGVDSTLKIQPAKLEDSAVYLCASSRGQNYEQYFGPGTRLTVT.

The chain couples TRBV28 to TRBJ1-2, with 7 bases aligning to TRBD1. J gave up 7 bases and V 8 bases, and 19 bases lay outside the gene matches. The CDR3 is made up of 16 amino acids. From germline, CDR1 is MDHEN and CDR2 SYDVKM. CDR3 loop: CASGGPGQTVSSGYTF. The CDR3 nucleotides are TGTGCCAGCGGAGGCCCGGGACAGACCGTATCGTCTGGCTACACCTTC.

This sequence joins TRBV14 and TRBJ2-1, with D perhaps TRBD2 (6 bases). Germline V gene lookup returns CDR1 SGHDN and CDR2 FVKESK. Trimming removed 0 bases at V and 13 bases at J, with 16 bases between. The CDR3 is 14 residues long. Written as DNA, the CDR3 is TGTGCCAGCAGCCAAGATAGGAGGGCTAGCCGCCAGTTCTTC. It codes for CASSQDRRASRQFF.

V and J are TRBV15 and TRBJ2-2; the D gene is possibly TRBD2 (6 bases). The V gene's germline CDR1 is LNHNV and CDR2 YYDKDF (reference sequence). Trimming stripped 2 bases from V and 7 bases from J, with 14 bases between. The CDR3 runs to 15 residues. This CDR3 is CATSRPLRGGGELFF. In nucleotides, the CDR3 is TGTGCCACCAGCAGACCTTTGCGGGGTGGCGGGGAGCTGTTTTTT.

The V and J genes are TRBV10-3 and TRBJ2-2; D is possibly TRBD2 (6 bases). This CDR3 is 15 amino acids long. The V end lost 6 bases, the J end lost 0 bases, and 11 bases lay between the germline ends. CDR1 and CDR2 (germline): ENHRY, SYGVKD. DNA of the CDR3: TGTGCCATCAGCGAGGGAGGAGCGAACACCGGGGAGCTGTTTTTT. As protein: CAISEGGANTGELFF.

This clone came up once. The J gene is TRBJ2-5, the V gene TRBV21-1; TRBD1, the table's D call, was not compared with the DNA. TRBV21-1 is tagged as a pseudogene. The CDR3 covers 18 residues. Here the CDR3 reads CASSKVASTGGIQETQYF. CDR3 nucleotide sequence: TGTGCCAGCAGCAAAGTGGCTTCGACAGGGGGCATCCAAGAGACCCAGTACTTC.

V is TRBV4-1 and J is TRBJ1-2, with D perhaps TRBD1 (5 bases). This CDR3 is 17 amino acids long. The germline V gene encodes CDR1 MGHRA and CDR2 YSYEKL. V was pared by 0 bases and J by 8 bases, with 22 bases between. The CDR3 region is CASSQDMLGGEMGGYTF. In DNA form, the CDR3 reads TGCGCCAGCAGCCAAGATATGTTGGGGGGAGAAATGGGAGGCTACACCTTC.

The chain joins TRBV7-2 to TRBJ1-1; 9 nucleotides line up with TRBD1. CDR1 SGHTA and CDR2 FQGNSA come from the germline V gene. The length of the CDR3 is 14 residues. The J segment lost 4 bases and the V segment lost 5 bases, leaving 5 bases of the junction unmatched. Written as DNA, the CDR3 is TGTGCCAGCAGCGGGACAGGGCTTGGCACTGAAGCTTTCTTT. Translated, it gives CASSGTGLGTEAFF.

The sample holds one count of this clone. This rearrangement joins TRBV28 to TRBJ1-3; tentatively, D is TRBD1 (5 bases). V was trimmed by 6 bases and J by 0 bases, leaving 12 bases between them. Germline V gene data show CDR1 as MDHEN and CDR2 as SYDVKM. This CDR3 region has 15 residues. The CDR3 DNA sequence: TGTGCCAGCAGCACGGGGCAGGGCTCTGGAAACACCATATATTTT. As protein: CASSTGQGSGNTIYF. Filled out from reference TRBV28 and TRBJ1-3, the complete variable domain reads DVKVTQSSRYLVKRTGEKVFLECVQDMDHENMFWYRQDPGLGLRLIYFSYDVKMKEKGDIPEGYSVSREKKERFSLILESASTNQTSMYLCASSTGQGSGNTIYFGEGSWLTVV.

The CDR3 nucleotides read TGTGCCAGCAGCAGAGCCGGACAGGGGCGACGGGAGACCCAGTACTTC. Translated, it gives CASSRAGQGRRETQYF. The V gene is TRBV5-6, the J gene TRBJ2-5; 9 nucleotides line up with TRBD1. The CDR3 is made up of 16 amino acids. After removal of 4 bases from V and 5 bases from J, the junction contained 12 bases not matched to a gene. CDR1 SGHDT and CDR2 YYEEEE come from the germline V gene.

The chain links TRBV4-3 to TRBJ1-5; D call uncertain. Germline V lookup: CDR1 LGHNA, CDR2 YSLEER. Between the trimmed V and J ends, which lost 4 bases and 6 bases, there was a span of 10 bases. This CDR3 comprises 13 residues. This chain's CDR3 is CASSRGWGQPQHF. The CDR3 coding sequence is TGCGCCAGCAGCCGGGGATGGGGTCAGCCCCAGCATTTT.

V gene TRBV7-2 combines with J gene TRBJ1-4; D unclear. Trimming left V 7 bases short and J 8 bases short, with 20 bases between. This CDR3 region has 15 residues. Germline CDR1 SGHTA, CDR2 FQGNSA. CDR3 residues: CASTGGGGVKEKLFF. CDR3 nucleotides: TGTGCCAGCACCGGAGGTGGAGGTGTGAAAGAAAAACTGTTTTTT.

This rearrangement joins TRBV7-3 to TRBJ2-5, with 9 bases that match TRBD1. The V gene's germline CDR1 is SGHTA and CDR2 FQGTGA. The CDR3 is 16 residues long. V lost 3 bases, J lost 4 bases, and 9 bases stayed unmatched. Here the CDR3 DNA reads TGTGCCAGCAGCTTGGCCGGGACAGGGTTCGGAGAGACCCAGTACTTC. Translating gives CASSLAGTGFGETQYF.

V and J are TRBV19 and TRBJ1-2; D call uncertain. Germline values: CDR1 LNHDA, CDR2 SQIVND (reference sequence). V shed 6 bases and J shed 0 bases, with 20 bases lying between them. CDR3 size: 17 residues. The CDR3 nucleotides are TGTGCCAGTAGCCTCACCAGGCGGGAAACTGCTAACTATGGCTACACCTTC. Amino acids: CASSLTRRETANYGYTF.

CDR3 sequence: CASRDRGRTDTQYF. DNA of the CDR3: TGTGCCAGCAGGGACAGGGGCCGCACAGATACGCAGTATTTT. The V call is TRBV2, the J call TRBJ2-3; the match to TRBD1 covers 9 bases. The CDR3 spans 14 residues. The V and J ends lost 6 bases and 1 base, in that order; junction bases with no gene match: 2. Germline CDR1 is SNHLY and CDR2 is FYNNEI.

The chain couples TRBV28 to TRBJ1-5; a possible D gene is TRBD1 (5 bases). CDR1 and CDR2 (germline): MDHEN, SYDVKM. The ends were cut back, 4 bases at V and 3 bases at J, with 13 bases in the middle. CDR3 length: 15 residues. CDR3 nucleotides: TGTGCCAGCAGTTCAGGGACGGGTTTCAATCAGCCCCAGCATTTT. Its protein product is CASSSGTGFNQPQHF. The full variable domain, in which reference TRBV28 and TRBJ1-5 provide the parts outside the CDR3, is DVKVTQSSRYLVKRTGEKVFLECVQDMDHENMFWYRQDPGLGLRLIYFSYDVKMKEKGDIPEGYSVSREKKERFSLILESASTNQTSMYLCASSSGTGFNQPQHFGDGTRLSIL.

V gene TRBV2 combines with J gene TRBJ2-7, with D tentatively TRBD2 (6 bases). V lost 7 bases to trimming and J lost 2 bases, with 15 bases between them. The CDR3 consists of 14 residues. Per the germline V gene, CDR1 is SNHLY and CDR2 is FYNNEI. CDR3 sequence: CASTGTSAAYEQYF. The CDR3 DNA reads as TGTGCCAGCACAGGGACTTCCGCAGCCTACGAGCAGTACTTC.

This sequence joins TRBV6-4 and TRBJ1-1, with 7 bases fitting TRBD1. The CDR3 is made up of 13 amino acids. V gave up 7 bases and J gave up 4 bases; unmatched junction bases: 6. Germline CDR1 MRHNA, CDR2 SNTAGT. As DNA, the CDR3 is TGTGCCAGCAACTTACAGGGGAGCACTGAAGCTTTCTTT. This gives the protein CASNLQGSTEAFF.

This clone has more than one count but fewer than ten. This sequence joins TRBV2 and TRBJ2-5; D is undetermined. CDR3 length: 14 residues. Germline values: CDR1 SNHLY, CDR2 FYNNEI. Deletions cut 0 bases from V and 3 bases from J, with 8 bases between. The CDR3 DNA sequence: TGTGCCAGCAGTGAAGCCTACAGCAAAGAGACCCAGTACTTC. Amino acids: CASSEAYSKETQYF.

The chain recombines TRBV7-8 with TRBJ2-2, with TRBD2 matching over 9 bases. V was pared by 1 base and J by 5 bases, with 14 bases of the junction left unmatched. This CDR3 has 19 residues. Per germline, CDR1 SGHVS and CDR2 FQNEAQ. CDR3 in DNA: TGTGCCAGCAGCTTAGTCTCCAACACGGCGGGGGGGCCAACCGGGGAGCTGTTTTTT. This gives the protein CASSLVSNTAGGPTGELFF.

The V and J genes are TRBV7-2 and TRBJ2-1, with 9 bases aligning to TRBD1. The CDR3 sequence is 15 residues long. V shed 4 bases and J 2 bases; nucleotides not matched to a gene: 3. Germline V gene sequence: CDR1 SGHTA, CDR2 FQGNSA. CDR3 bases: TGTGCCAGCAGCTCTAGACAGGGGGCCTACAATGAGCAGTTCTTC. Translated, it gives CASSSRQGAYNEQFF.

Here the CDR3 DNA reads TGCGCCAGCAGCTATATCGGTAGTTCCTCGGAAGATACGCAGTATTTT. Residues: CASSYIGSSSEDTQYF. The gene calls are TRBV5-1 and TRBJ2-3; D gene ambiguous. Trimming took off 3 bases at V and 5 bases at J, with 19 bases between the two ends. CDR1 is SGHRS and CDR2 is YFSETQ in the germline V gene. CDR3 length: 16 residues.

The genes are TRBV28 and TRBJ2-5, with D tentatively TRBD2 (6 bases). Germline V gene data show CDR1 as MDHEN and CDR2 as SYDVKM. V was shortened by 6 bases and J by 14 bases, with 28 bases between the two germline ends. CDR3 length: 15 residues. In nucleotides, the CDR3 is TGTGCCAGCAGCCCTGGTGGGACGGTCAAGAGGAGGGGATACTTC. Translation: CASSPGGTVKRRGYF.

The gene calls are TRBV7-9 and TRBJ2-5; D tentatively fits TRBD1 or TRBD2 (5 bases each). Looked up from germline, CDR1 is SEHNR and CDR2 is FQNEAQ (reference sequence). With 5 bases removed from V and 5 bases from J, the gap between germline ends came to 15 bases. CDR3 length: 14 amino acids. The CDR3: CASSPGPPGETQYF. Here the CDR3 DNA reads TGTGCCAGCAGCCCGGGGCCACCAGGGGAGACCCAGTACTTC.

This clone was observed a single time. The rearrangement links TRBV6-1 to TRBJ2-2; D uncertain. CDR1 MNHNS and CDR2 SASEGT come from the germline V gene. Trimming left V 3 bases short and J 4 bases short, with 9 bases between. CDR3 length: 14 residues. DNA for the CDR3: TGTGCCAGCAGTGACCTACTCGGCACCGGGGAGCTGTTTTTT. Amino acids: CASSDLLGTGELFF.

The V call is TRBV2, the J call TRBJ2-1, with TRBD2 matching 7 bases. Looked up from germline, CDR1 is SNHLY and CDR2 is FYNNEI. J lost 2 bases, V lost 6 bases, and 4 bases had no gene match. The CDR3 has 14 residues. The CDR3 region has the DNA TGTGCCAGCAGGCCGGCGGGGGCCTACAATGAGCAGTTCTTC. Its protein is CASRPAGAYNEQFF. The full variable domain, in which reference TRBV2 and TRBJ2-1 provide the parts outside the CDR3, is EPEVTQTPSHQVTQMGQEVILRCVPISNHLYFYWYRQILGQKVEFLVSFYNNEISEKSEIFDDQFSVERPDGSNFTLKIRSTKLEDSAMYFCASRPAGAYNEQFFGPGTRLTVL.

The chain couples TRBV2 to TRBJ1-6; no definite D call. The CDR3 loop spans 13 amino acids. Germline CDR1 reads SNHLY; CDR2 reads FYNNEI. The V end lost 7 bases, the J end lost 8 bases, and 12 bases lay between the germline ends. As DNA, the CDR3 is TGTGCCAGCAAAAAGACCACAGATTCACCCCTCCACTTT. It is translated as CASKKTTDSPLHF.

The J gene is TRBJ2-1, the V gene TRBV5-1; the match to TRBD1 covers 7 bases. CDR1 is SGHRS, CDR2 YFSETQ, per germline. CDR3 size: 15 residues. V dropped 5 bases and J dropped 5; count of bases not matched to a gene: 10. For the CDR3, the DNA is TGCGCCAGCAGGAATCGACAGGGTGGCCACAATGAGCAGTTCTTC. Its translation: CASRNRQGGHNEQFF.

The CDR3 DNA reads as TGTGCCAGCAGCCGGGTCCTCACGGGGAACACTGAAGCTTTCTTT. Translation gives CASSRVLTGNTEAFF. The rearrangement uses TRBV11-2 and TRBJ1-1; D call uncertain. V was clipped by 5 bases and J by 1 base, with 14 bases between them. Germline values: CDR1 SGHAT, CDR2 FQNNGV. The CDR3 sequence is 15 residues long.